Listed here are 6 T cell receptor beta chains from one sample, sequenced in a study of blood T cell repertoires in COVID-19. Libraries were prepared by immunoSEQ multiplex PCR; TCRdb keeps only in-frame clonotypes and omits some of them. The sample gives fewer than 250,000 clones, 80% to 90% of which show up once; roughly 2.9% is in the top ten. Sequenced input: peripheral blood. All receptors derive from a man between 50 and 59 years old with active or convalescent COVID-19.

The V and J genes are TRBV18 and TRBJ2-2; D unclear. Between the trimmed V and J ends, which lost 2 bases and 0 bases, there was a span of 7 bases. This CDR3 comprises 15 residues. Per germline, CDR1 KGHSH and CDR2 LQKENI. This CDR3 reads CASSPVTTNTGELFF. CDR3 DNA sequence: TGTGCCAGCTCACCAGTTACAACGAACACCGGGGAGCTGTTTTTT.

V is TRBV7-2 and J is TRBJ1-4; D perhaps matches TRBD1 (5 bases). The germline gives CDR1 SGHTA, CDR2 FQGNSA. The ends were cut back, 8 bases at V and 7 bases at J, with 14 bases in the middle. The CDR3 length is 13 residues. The CDR3: CASSRGGGEKLFF. CDR3 DNA sequence: TGTGCCAGCTCAAGGGGCGGGGGTGAAAAACTGTTTTTT.

The chain joins TRBV28 to TRBJ1-5, with 9 positions matching TRBD1. Germline-derived CDR1 and CDR2 are MDHEN and SYDVKM. The CDR3 sequence is 13 residues long. V trimming: 10 bases; J trimming: 6 bases; junction bases outside the gene matches: 7. CDR3 residues: CATGTGLSQPQHF. The DNA for the CDR3 is TGTGCCACAGGGACAGGGTTGAGTCAGCCCCAGCATTTT.

The chain combines TRBV5-1 with TRBJ2-7; D is perhaps TRBD1 (5 bases). Germline V CDR1 and CDR2: SGHRS, YFSETQ. V lost 2 bases and J 3 bases, leaving 9 bases between the germline ends. CDR3 length equals 13 residues. In nucleotides, the CDR3 is TGCGCCAGCAGCTTAGGGGAAGGCTACGAGCAGTACTTC. It codes for CASSLGEGYEQYF.

This clone was recorded many times. The chain couples TRBV3-1 (or the pseudogene TRBV3-2) to TRBJ1-1; TRBD1 agrees at 9 bases. This CDR3 is 15 amino acids long. Germline V lookup: CDR1 LGHDT, CDR2 YNNKEL (reference sequence). V dropped 5 bases and J dropped 5; count of bases not matched to a gene: 9. CDR3 DNA: TGTGCCAGCAGCAAAGGGGGACAGGGACCTACTGAAGCTTTCTTT. Translating it yields CASSKGGQGPTEAFF.

The V gene is TRBV12-5, the J gene TRBJ2-5; TRBD2 is a possible D gene (5 bases). Germline CDR1 and CDR2: LGHNT and FRNRAP. The CDR3 is made up of 12 amino acids. V lost 2 bases, J lost 10 bases, and 11 bases lay in between. The CDR3 protein is CASGLIDGLQYF. The CDR3 region has the DNA TGTGCTAGTGGTTTGATAGACGGACTCCAGTACTTC.